This TCR beta chain is drawn from a study of shared clonotypes between healthy human individuals. Whole-study results and caveats: Memory subsets generally showed smaller estimated richness than naive subsets did. Naive CD4 clonotype sharing across several donors was about 5%.

Concerning this clone: Its target is unknown. Other nucleotide sequences in the sample specify the same CDR3.

The germline V and J ends were trimmed by 6 bases and 2 bases, with 8 bases remaining between them. Per germline, CDR1 MDHEN and CDR2 SYDVKM. The CDR3 length is 13 residues. The assay was run at deep level. The table came from immunoSEQ multiplex PCR; TCRdb's copy has only in-frame clones and leaves some out. The sample holds 640,000 or so clones, about two thirds seen once. The receptor comes from a woman in her twenties or thirties in good health. The sequenced sample consisted of memory CD4+ T cells sorted from blood. Subset defined: CD45RA-negative fraction. The chain couples TRBV28 to TRBJ1-5; D is possibly TRBD1 (5 bases). CDR3 bases: TGTGCCAGCAGCGGAGGGGGCAATCAGCCCCAGCATTTT. It is translated as CASSGGGNQPQHF. The full variable domain, completed using reference TRBV28 and TRBJ1-5, is DVKVTQSSRYLVKRTGEKVFLECVQDMDHENMFWYRQDPGLGLRLIYFSYDVKMKEKGDIPEGYSVSREKKERFSLILESASTNQTSMYLCASSGGGNQPQHFGDGTRLSIL.